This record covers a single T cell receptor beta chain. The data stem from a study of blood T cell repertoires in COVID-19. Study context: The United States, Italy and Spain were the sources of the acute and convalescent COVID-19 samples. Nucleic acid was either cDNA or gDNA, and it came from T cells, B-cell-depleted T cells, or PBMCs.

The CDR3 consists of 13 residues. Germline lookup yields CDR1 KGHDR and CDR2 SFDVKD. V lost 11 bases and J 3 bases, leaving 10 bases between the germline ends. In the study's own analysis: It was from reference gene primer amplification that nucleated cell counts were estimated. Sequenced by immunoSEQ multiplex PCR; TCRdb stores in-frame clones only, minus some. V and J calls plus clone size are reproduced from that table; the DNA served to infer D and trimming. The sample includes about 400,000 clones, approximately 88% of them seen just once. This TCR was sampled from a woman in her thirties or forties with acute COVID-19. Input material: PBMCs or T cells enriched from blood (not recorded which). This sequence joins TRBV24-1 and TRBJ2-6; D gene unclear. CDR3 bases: TGTGCCATCGGAGCAAATGGGGCCAACGTCCTGACTTTC. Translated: CAIGANGANVLTF.